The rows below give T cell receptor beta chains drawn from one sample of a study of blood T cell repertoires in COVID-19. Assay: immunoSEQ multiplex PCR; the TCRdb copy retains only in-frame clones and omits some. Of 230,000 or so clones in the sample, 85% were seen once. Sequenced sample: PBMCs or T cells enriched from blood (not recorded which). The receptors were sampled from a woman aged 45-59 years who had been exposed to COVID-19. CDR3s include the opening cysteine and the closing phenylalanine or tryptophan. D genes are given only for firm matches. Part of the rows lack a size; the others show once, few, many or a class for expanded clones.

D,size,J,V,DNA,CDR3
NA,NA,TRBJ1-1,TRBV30,TGTGCCTGGGCCCATCTGGGGCGGACTGAAGCTTTCTTT,CAWAHLGRTEAFF
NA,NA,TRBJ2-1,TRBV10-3,TGTGCCATCAGTGATGTGGGGGGTGGGGGCAATGAGCAGTTCTTC,CAISDVGGGGNEQFF
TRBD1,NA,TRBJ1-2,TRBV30,TGTGCCTGGAGTTCATCTCAAGAGGGGGCTAATGGCTACACCTTC,CAWSSSQEGANGYTF
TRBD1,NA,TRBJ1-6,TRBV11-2,TGTGCCAGCAGTCAAGACAGGGGAAATTCACCCCTCCACTTT,CASSQDRGNSPLHF
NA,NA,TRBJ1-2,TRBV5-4,TGTGCCAGCAGCCCGGAGGCAGGGACATACTATGGCTACACCTTC,CASSPEAGTYYGYTF
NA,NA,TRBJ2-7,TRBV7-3,TGTGCCAGCAGCCCACAGTTCTACGAGCAGTACTTC,CASSPQFYEQYF
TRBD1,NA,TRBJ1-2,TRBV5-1,TGCGCCAGCAGCCTGGATGGACAGGGAAGTGGGCATGGCTACACCTTC,CASSLDGQGSGHGYTF
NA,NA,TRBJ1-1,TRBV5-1,TGCGCCTCAGCGAAGGAAACCATGAACACTGAAGCTTTCTTT,CASAKETMNTEAFF
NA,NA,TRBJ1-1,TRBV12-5,TGTGCTAGTGCCCCGGGGGGGGGAGCGAACACTGAAGCTTTCTTT,CASAPGGGANTEAFF
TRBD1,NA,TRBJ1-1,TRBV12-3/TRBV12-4,TGTGCCAGCTGTCAGGGGGCAAGGACTGAAGCTTTCTTT,CASCQGARTEAFF
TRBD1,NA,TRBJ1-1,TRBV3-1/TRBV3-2,TGTGCCAGCAGCCATCTCGGACAGGGCGGCACTGAAGCTTTCTTT,CASSHLGQGGTEAFF
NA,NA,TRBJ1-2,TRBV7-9,TGTGCCAGCAGCTTAGCCGGGTGGGACACGGGCAAAGATGGCTACACCTTC,CASSLAGWDTGKDGYTF
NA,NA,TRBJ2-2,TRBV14,TGTGCCAGCAGCCAAGAAATAGCGAACACCGGGGAGCTGTTTTTT,CASSQEIANTGELFF
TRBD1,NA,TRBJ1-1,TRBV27,TGTGCCAGCAGTTACAGGGGGCTTGGCACTGAAGCTTTCTTT,CASSYRGLGTEAFF
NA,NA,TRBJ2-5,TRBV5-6,TGTGCCAGCAGCTTGCCCCGGACAGAACAAGAGACCCAGTACTTC,CASSLPRTEQETQYF
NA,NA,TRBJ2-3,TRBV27,TGTGCCAGCCGGTACTCCTTAATTGGCACAGATACGCAGTATTTT,CASRYSLIGTDTQYF
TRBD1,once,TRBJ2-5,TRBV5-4,TGTGCCAGCAGTGCGGACAGAGGGGGCCCGAAAGAGACCCAGTACTTC,CASSADRGGPKETQYF
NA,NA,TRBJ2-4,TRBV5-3,TGTGCCAGAAAGGTAAGGGACTCGGCGGAAAACATTCAGTACTTC,CARKVRDSAENIQYF
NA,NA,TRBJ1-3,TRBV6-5,TGTGCCAGCAGACCGACAAAACTCTCTGGAAACACCATATATTTT,CASRPTKLSGNTIYF
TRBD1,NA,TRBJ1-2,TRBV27,TGTGCCAGCAGACCAAACATGGGACAGGGCTATGGCTACACCTTC,CASRPNMGQGYGYTF
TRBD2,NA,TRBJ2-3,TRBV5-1,TGCGCCAGCAGCTTGCCGACTAGCGGGGGGGCCGGAGATACGCAGTATTTT,CASSLPTSGGAGDTQYF
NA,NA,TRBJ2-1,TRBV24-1,TGTGCCACCAGTACAGGGGAGGAATACAATGAGCAGTTCTTC,CATSTGEEYNEQFF
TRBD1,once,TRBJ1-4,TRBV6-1,TGTGCCAGCAGTGAACTGACAGGGCTTAATGAAAAACTGTTTTTT,CASSELTGLNEKLFF
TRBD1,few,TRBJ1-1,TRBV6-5,TGTGCCAGCAGTACCAGGGGGAGGACTGAAGCTTTCTTT,CASSTRGRTEAFF
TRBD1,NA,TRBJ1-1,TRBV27,TGTGCCAGCAGAGACAGGGCATATCAAATGAACACTGAAGCTTTCTTT,CASRDRAYQMNTEAFF
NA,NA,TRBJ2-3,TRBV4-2,TGTGCCAGCAGCCAAGATCCCCGAGGGATGACAGATACGCAGTATTTT,CASSQDPRGMTDTQYF
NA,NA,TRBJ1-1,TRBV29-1,TGCAGCGTTCCTGGGGCGAACACTGAAGCTTTCTTT,CSVPGANTEAFF
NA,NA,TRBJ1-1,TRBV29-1,TGCAGCGTTCGTAAAGGGGCTGGGGCTGAAGCTTTCTTT,CSVRKGAGAEAFF
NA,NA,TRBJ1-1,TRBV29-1,TGCAGCGTCGCCAGGATAGGTGTGAAAAACACTGAAGCTTTCTTT,CSVARIGVKNTEAFF
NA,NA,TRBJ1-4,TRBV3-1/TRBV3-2,TGTGCCAGCAGCCAGAATACGGCAACTAATGAAAAACTGTTTTTT,CASSQNTATNEKLFF
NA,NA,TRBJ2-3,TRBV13,TGTGCCAGCGGCTCAGGTGCAGGTACGCAGTATTTT,CASGSGAGTQYF
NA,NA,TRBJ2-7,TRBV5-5,TGTGCCAGCAGCTTGGCCGCTAGCACGGCCGAGCAGTACTTC,CASSLAASTAEQYF
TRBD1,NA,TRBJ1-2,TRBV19,TGTGCCAGTAGTATTTGGGACAGAAACTATGGCTACACCTTC,CASSIWDRNYGYTF
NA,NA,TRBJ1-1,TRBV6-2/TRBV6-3,TGTGCCAGCAGTTATTTCGGGGATTGTGAAGCTTTCTTT,CASSYFGDCEAFF
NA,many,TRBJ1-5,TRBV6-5,TGTGCCAGCACCCGAGGTGGTTATAGCAATCAGCCCCAGCATTTT,CASTRGGYSNQPQHF
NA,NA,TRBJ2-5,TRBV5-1,TGCGCCAGCAGCGTCCTCGGGGGGCGTATAGAGACCCAGTACTTC,CASSVLGGRIETQYF
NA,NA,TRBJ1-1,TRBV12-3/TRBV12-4,TGTGCCAGCAGTGACCGCGCAGGGGCTGAAGCTTTCTTT,CASSDRAGAEAFF
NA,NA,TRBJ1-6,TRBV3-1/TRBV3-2,TGTGCCAGCACACTGAGCTCCTATAATTCACCCCTCCACTTT,CASTLSSYNSPLHF
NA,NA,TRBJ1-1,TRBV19,TGTGCCAGTACCTCCGGCAGGTACACTGAAGCTTTCTTT,CASTSGRYTEAFF
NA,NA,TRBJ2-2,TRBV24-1,TGTGCCACCAGTGACCGGAGGACAGTTTCGGGGGAGCTGTTTTTT,CATSDRRTVSGELFF
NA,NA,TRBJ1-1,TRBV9,TGTGCCAGCAGCTTCATTCGAGGGGGAGGGACTGAAGCTTTCTTT,CASSFIRGGGTEAFF
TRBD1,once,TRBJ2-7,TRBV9,TGTGCCAGCAGCGCCGGACAGGGGGTCAGGGAGCAGTACTTC,CASSAGQGVREQYF
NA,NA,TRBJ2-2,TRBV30,TGTGCCTGGAGTGTGAGGATACACACCGGGGAGCTGTTTTTT,CAWSVRIHTGELFF
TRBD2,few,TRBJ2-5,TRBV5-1,TGCGCCAGCAGCTTGTCCCGACTAGCGGGGAAGGAGACCCAGTACTTC,CASSLSRLAGKETQYF
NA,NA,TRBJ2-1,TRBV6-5,TGTGCCAGCAGTTACTCGAGGGCCCATCTTGAGCAGTTCTTC,CASSYSRAHLEQFF
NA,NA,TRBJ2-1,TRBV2,TGTGCCAGCAGTGCCAGGGGACCAGCTAGCTCCTACAATGAGCAGTTCTTC,CASSARGPASSYNEQFF
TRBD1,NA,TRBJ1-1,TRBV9,TGTGCCAGCAGCTCCTCAACAGGGGCCACTGAAGCTTTCTTT,CASSSSTGATEAFF
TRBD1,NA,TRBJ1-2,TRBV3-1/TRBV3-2,TGTGCCAGCAGCCAAGAAGCCGTGACAGGGGCGGGCTATGGCTACACCTTC,CASSQEAVTGAGYGYTF
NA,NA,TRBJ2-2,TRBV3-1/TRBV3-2,TGTGCCAGCAGCCAAGGGGCTCTCGGTAGAAACACCGGGGAGCTGTTTTTT,CASSQGALGRNTGELFF